This T cell receptor beta chain is from a study of cytomegalovirus exposure and HLA in healthy donors. Looking at the study overall: In an early release, HLA-typed donors contributed tens of millions of unique TCR sequences. Broader study findings: In a later analysis, a genetic analysis reported fewer productive-TCR N-insertions in an Asian-associated ancestry cluster than the cohort average. A classifier reportedly called cytomegalovirus status with high sensitivity and specificity.

In regard to this clone: The antigen is unknown.

Unrecorded immune exposure was likely among donors, who were nominally healthy when sampled. The PCR used 60 Vbeta and 13 Jbeta primers. Clones were sequenced by immunoSEQ multiplex PCR, and TCRdb holds only the in-frame ones, with some missing. The sample carries 250,000 to 350,000 clones, around nine tenths recorded once. The CDR3 contains 14 residues. The germline gives CDR1 MNHEY, CDR2 SVGAGI. Trimming pared 7 bases from V and 0 bases from J, leaving 12 bases between. The source of this sequence is a woman between 18 and 29 years old in good health and CMV-seronegative. What was sequenced was PBMCs. The rearrangement uses TRBV6-5 and TRBJ1-2, with D maybe TRBD1 (5 bases). The chain's CDR3 is CASTRAGSNYGYTF. The CDR3 region has the DNA TGTGCCAGCACCAGGGCCGGATCTAACTATGGCTACACCTTC.